This T cell receptor (beta chain) was captured in a study of lymphopenia after photon versus proton radiotherapy. Produced via immunoSEQ multiplex PCR; TCRdb's table is partial and in-frame only. The table has roughly 63,000 clones, about 81% seen once. Study-wide results and caveats: Under photons, naive T cells and diversity fell while effector/memory populations rose. Larger post-nadir TCR diversity loss correlated inversely with survival in deceased patients.

This CDR3 has 14 amino acids. V was cut by 3 bases and J by 5 bases, with 12 bases left in between. CDR1 is LNHDA, CDR2 SQIVND, per germline (reference sequence). About this clone itself: Its specificity is not known.

This TCR came from a man in his 60s with pancreatic cancer. V is TRBV19 and J is TRBJ2-3; a possible D gene is TRBD2 (6 bases). This specimen was peripheral blood, taken from a patient treated with proton-based radiotherapy. In nucleotides, the CDR3 is TGTGCCAGTAGTATCTCAGGGACTGTAGATACGCAGTATTTT. It translates to CASSISGTVDTQYF.